These 24 T cell receptor beta chains were sequenced from one sample in a study of cytomegalovirus exposure and HLA in healthy donors. The PCR contained 60 Vbeta and 13 Jbeta primers. Sequenced by immunoSEQ multiplex PCR; TCRdb stores in-frame clones only, minus some. Of some 99,000 clones in the sample, under 85% were seen once. The sequenced material came from PBMCs. These TCRs come from a man aged 35-49 years in good health and CMV-seronegative.

There are a few counts of this clone. This sequence joins TRBV11-2 and TRBJ2-3, with D possibly TRBD2 on 5 matching bases. Germline lookup yields CDR1 SGHAT and CDR2 FQNNGV. V dropped 0 bases and J dropped 7 bases, with 11 bases sitting between them. The CDR3 contains 14 residues. CDR3 DNA: TGTGCCAGCAGCTTAGAGTGGACTTATAATACGCAGTATTTT. It specifies CASSLEWTYNTQYF.

Remarks on this clone: A read error is likely, as this CDR3 ends without the conserved phenylalanine or tryptophan. This chain links TRBV6-6 with TRBJ1-1, with TRBD1 identical over 7 bases. The CDR3 contains 13 residues. CDR1 is MNHNY, CDR2 SVGAGI, per germline (reference sequence). V shed 5 bases, J shed 5 bases, and the junction held 5 bases outside the gene matches. CDR3 sequence (DNA): TGTGCCAGCAGTACAGCGGACAGGACTGAAGCTTTCCTT. Translated: CASSTADRTEAFL.

This clone showed up just once. CDR3 nucleotides: TGTGCCAGCTCACCACCCCGCGGGGAGCAGAGGGGGCGGAATAATTCACCCCTCCACTTT. Amino acids: CASSPPRGEQRGRNNSPLHF. The J gene is TRBJ1-6, the V gene TRBV18; 7 nucleotides match TRBD1. Trimming removed 0 bases from V and 5 bases from J; junction bases left unmatched: 16. CDR1 is KGHSH, CDR2 LQKENI, per germline. CDR3 length equals 20 residues.

The chain uses TRBV4-3 and TRBJ1-1; D is possibly TRBD1 (5 bases). CDR1 LGHNA and CDR2 YSLEER come from the germline V gene. The length of the CDR3 is 14 residues. V dropped 0 bases and J dropped 6 bases, with 11 bases sitting between them. The CDR3 nucleotides are TGCGCCAGCAGCCAAGAGAGTACAGGTCCTGAAGCTTTCTTT. Protein sequence: CASSQESTGPEAFF.

The chain links TRBV5-1 to TRBJ2-1; D uncertain. The CDR3 has 15 amino acids. Trimming cost V 0 bases and J 4 bases, with 11 bases left between them. The germline gives CDR1 SGHRS, CDR2 YFSETQ. The CDR3 DNA follows: TGCGCCAGCAGCTTGGATCAGACACGGTACAATGAGCAGTTCTTC. It yields the protein CASSLDQTRYNEQFF. The full variable domain, its missing parts supplied by reference TRBV5-1 and TRBJ2-1, is KAGVTQTPRYLIKTRGQQVTLSCSPISGHRSVSWYQQTPGQGLQFLFEYFSETQRNKGNFPGRFSGRQFSNSRSEMNVSTLELGDSALYLCASSLDQTRYNEQFFGPGTRLTVL.

This sequence joins TRBV5-1 and TRBJ2-5; a weak D match, TRBD1 (5 bases). The germline V gene has CDR1 SGHRS and CDR2 YFSETQ. V lost 0 bases to trimming and J lost 7 bases, with 16 bases between them. The CDR3 covers 15 residues. For the CDR3, the DNA is TGCGCCAGCAGCTTGGGGGGCAGCCGTTCGGGGACCCAGTACTTC. Its translation: CASSLGGSRSGTQYF.

The chain links TRBV7-2 to TRBJ1-3, with D hard to call. V dropped 0 bases and J dropped 4 bases, with 10 bases sitting between them. This CDR3 comprises 15 residues. From germline, CDR1 is SGHTA and CDR2 FQGNSA. CDR3 coding DNA: TGTGCCAGCAGCTTAGCCGCGGGGAAAGGAAACACCATATATTTT. This sequence encodes CASSLAAGKGNTIYF.

This clone was found a few times. Other DNA sequences from this sample encode an identical CDR3 as well. The J gene is TRBJ1-2, the V gene TRBV6-4, with D perhaps matching TRBD1 (5 bases). Trimming left V 4 bases short and J 8 bases short, with 11 bases between. The CDR3 consists of 12 residues. The germline CDR1 and CDR2 sequences are MRHNA and SNTAGT. In DNA, the CDR3 is TGTGCCAGCAGTGGAGGATCAGGGGGCTACACCTTC. Translated, it gives CASSGGSGGYTF.

The chain is built from TRBV9 and TRBJ1-1; D is undetermined. In germline, CDR1 is SGDLS, CDR2 YYNGEE. The germline V and J ends were trimmed by 1 base and 0 bases, with 4 bases remaining between them. CDR3 length: 13 residues. The CDR3 spells CASSVSMNTEAFF. Written as DNA, the CDR3 is TGTGCCAGCAGCGTATCTATGAACACTGAAGCTTTCTTT. Based on the CDR3 plus reference TRBV9 and TRBJ1-1, the full variable domain is DSGVTQTPKHLITATGQRVTLRCSPRSGDLSVYWYQQSLDQGLQFLIQYYNGEERAKGNILERFSAQQFPDLHSELNLSSLELGDSALYFCASSVSMNTEAFFGQGTRLTVV.

This clone has ten or more counts. The chain recombines TRBV4-1 with TRBJ2-3, with TRBD2 matching 7 bases. There are 13 residues in the CDR3. Trimming at V came to 1 base and at J to 5 bases, leaving 0 bases not matched to a gene. From germline, CDR1 is MGHRA and CDR2 YSYEKL. CDR3 loop: CASSQAGGDTQYF. The CDR3, as DNA: TGCGCCAGCAGCCAAGCGGGGGGAGATACGCAGTATTTT.

The CDR3 here is CASSFHGSEAFF. Written as DNA, the CDR3 is TGTGCCAGCAGTTTCCACGGTTCTGAAGCTTTCTTT. The genes are TRBV27 and TRBJ1-1; no clear D gene. V was cut by 3 bases and J by 6 bases, with 8 bases left in between. This CDR3 has 12 residues. The germline V gene has CDR1 MNHEY and CDR2 SMNVEV (reference sequence).

The rearrangement links TRBV7-9 to TRBJ1-1; no clear D gene. Deletions cut 7 bases from V and 4 bases from J, with 7 bases between. This CDR3 spans 11 amino acids. Germline CDR1 SEHNR, CDR2 FQNEAQ (reference sequence). CDR3 in amino acids: CASTVSTEAFF. CDR3 sequence (DNA): TGTGCCAGCACCGTTAGCACTGAAGCTTTCTTT.

The chain has TRBV6-5 and TRBJ1-5; the match to TRBD1 covers 7 bases. CDR1 is MNHEY and CDR2 is SVGAGI in the germline V gene. The CDR3 spans 15 residues. The J segment lost 1 base and the V segment lost 5 bases, leaving 5 bases of the junction unmatched. The CDR3 coding sequence is TGTGCCAGCAGTCGGACAGGTCGGAGCAATCAGCCCCAGCATTTT. Its translation: CASSRTGRSNQPQHF.

This chain uses TRBV6-1 with TRBJ1-1; D unresolved. Germline CDR1 MNHNS, CDR2 SASEGT. V was shortened by 4 bases and J by 2 bases, with 11 bases between the two germline ends. The CDR3 is 14 amino acids. This chain's CDR3 is CASSGERANTEAFF. The CDR3 DNA is TGTGCCAGCAGTGGAGAGAGGGCCAACACTGAAGCTTTCTTT.

The V call is TRBV5-1, the J call TRBJ2-5; D may be TRBD1 (5 bases). The CDR3 consists of 15 residues. Per the germline V gene, CDR1 is SGHRS and CDR2 is YFSETQ. Trimming pared 5 bases from V and 1 base from J, leaving 15 bases between. The CDR3 region is CASRLNTGPQETQYF. The CDR3 DNA is TGCGCCAGCAGACTCAACACAGGACCCCAAGAGACCCAGTACTTC.

This clone came up a few times. This chain links TRBV7-9 with TRBJ1-3; D unclear. Germline V gene sequence: CDR1 SEHNR, CDR2 FQNEAQ (reference sequence). Trimming left V 1 base short and J 2 bases short, with 9 bases between. The CDR3 spans 15 residues. The DNA for the CDR3 is TGTGCCAGCAGCTTAGGGCGGACTACTGGAAACACCATATATTTT. It translates to CASSLGRTTGNTIYF.

The chain is built from TRBV11-2 and TRBJ1-2, with D unclear. CDR3 length: 16 amino acids. V dropped 0 bases and J dropped 4 bases, with 15 bases sitting between them. Germline loops: CDR1 SGHAT, CDR2 FQNNGV. CDR3 nucleotide sequence: TGTGCCAGCAGCTTAGATGTCTACAGCCAGACCTATGGCTACACCTTC. As protein: CASSLDVYSQTYGYTF.

The rearrangement joins TRBV5-4 to TRBJ2-5; D is uncertain. Deletions cut 0 bases from V and 2 bases from J, with 5 bases between. CDR1 is SGHNT and CDR2 is YYREEE in the germline V gene (reference sequence). CDR3 length equals 13 residues. This CDR3 reads CASSLDRQETQYF. CDR3 nucleotides: TGTGCCAGCAGCTTGGACCGGCAAGAGACCCAGTACTTC.

The V and J genes are TRBV7-9 and TRBJ2-1, with D uncertain. Germline V gene data show CDR1 as SEHNR and CDR2 as FQNEAQ (reference sequence). The CDR3 totals 19 residues. V was cut by 3 bases and J by 2 bases, with 23 bases left in between. The CDR3 DNA reads TGTGCCAGCAGCTTTGCTCTGAGGTCGGGTGATGGAGCCTACAATGAGCAGTTCTTC. This sequence encodes CASSFALRSGDGAYNEQFF. Full variable domain (rest looked up from reference TRBV7-9 and TRBJ2-1): DTGVSQNPRHKITKRGQNVTFRCDPISEHNRLYWYRQTLGQGPEFLTYFQNEAQLEKSRLLSDRFSAERPKGSFSTLEIQRTEQGDSAMYLCASSFALRSGDGAYNEQFFGPGTRLTVL.

The chain joins TRBV2 to TRBJ2-7; 8 nucleotides agree with TRBD2. The V gene end was trimmed by 0 bases and the J gene end by 6 bases; junction bases not matched to a gene: 4. Germline V gene lookup returns CDR1 SNHLY and CDR2 FYNNEI. The CDR3 is 14 amino acids. The DNA of the CDR3 is TGTGCCAGCAGTGAAGCGCTACGGGGGGGCGAGCAGTACTTC. This sequence encodes CASSEALRGGEQYF. The complete variable domain, with remaining parts taken from reference TRBV2 and TRBJ2-7, reads EPEVTQTPSHQVTQMGQEVILRCVPISNHLYFYWYRQILGQKVEFLVSFYNNEISEKSEIFDDQFSVERPDGSNFTLKIRSTKLEDSAMYFCASSEALRGGEQYFGPGTRLTVT.

The CDR3: CASSHERGRGTSQPQHF. The CDR3 DNA reads TGTGCCAGCAGCCACGAAAGGGGCAGGGGGACAAGTCAGCCCCAGCATTTT. The V and J genes are TRBV7-8 and TRBJ1-5, with 7 bases lining up with TRBD1. Germline trimming cut 5 bases from V and 6 bases from J; bases unmatched to any gene: 16. This CDR3 has 17 amino acids. The germline gives CDR1 SGHVS, CDR2 FQNEAQ.

V is TRBV6-1 and J is TRBJ2-3; D may be TRBD1 (6 bases). V was cut by 8 bases and J by 2 bases, with 11 bases left in between. This CDR3 comprises 13 residues. Germline V CDR1 and CDR2: MNHNS, SASEGT. CDR3 nucleotide sequence: TGTGCCAGCGGACTGGGACACACAGATACGCAGTATTTT. Its translation: CASGLGHTDTQYF.

This sequence joins TRBV7-9 and TRBJ1-1; 7 positions match TRBD1. The trim removed 2 bases at V and 5 bases at J, leaving 8 bases unmatched. The CDR3 has 15 residues. CDR1 and CDR2 (germline): SEHNR, FQNEAQ (reference sequence). CDR3 sequence reads: CASSLTAGGRTEAFF. The CDR3 coding sequence is TGTGCCAGCAGCTTAACGGCAGGGGGAAGGACTGAAGCTTTCTTT.

The sample holds one count of this clone. This rearrangement joins TRBV5-1 to TRBJ2-5; D is possibly TRBD1 (6 bases). The assigned J gene may be wrong: the sequence end matches TRBJ2-7 better. The CDR3 totals 15 residues. Per germline, CDR1 SGHRS and CDR2 YFSETQ. The CDR3 protein is CASSLASGTTYEQYF. The CDR3 DNA is TGCGCCAGCAGCTTGGCCTCTGGGACAACCTACGAGCAGTACTTC.